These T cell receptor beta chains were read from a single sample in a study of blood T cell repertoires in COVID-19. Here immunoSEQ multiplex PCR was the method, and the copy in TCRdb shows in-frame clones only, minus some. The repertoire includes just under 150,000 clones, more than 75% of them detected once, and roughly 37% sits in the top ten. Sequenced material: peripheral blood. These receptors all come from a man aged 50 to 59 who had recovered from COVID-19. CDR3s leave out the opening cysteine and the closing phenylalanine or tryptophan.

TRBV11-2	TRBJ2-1	ASSLLYRSSYNEQF
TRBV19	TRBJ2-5	ASSGGAFETQY
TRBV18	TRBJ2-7	ASSPPGQGGYEQY
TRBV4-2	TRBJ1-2	ASSQERQNYGYT
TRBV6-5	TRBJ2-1	ASSYGGSGEYNEQF
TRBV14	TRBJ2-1	ASSDRVVNEQF
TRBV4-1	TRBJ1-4	ASSTRDSNEKLF
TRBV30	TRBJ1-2	AWTTSSLPNYGYT
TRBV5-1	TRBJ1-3	ASSAGEVDSGNTIY
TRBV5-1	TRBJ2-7	ASSLRTSGGETYEQY
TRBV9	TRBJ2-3	ASSVDYRITDTQY
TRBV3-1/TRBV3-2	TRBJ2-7	ASSRLSCGTGGLEQY
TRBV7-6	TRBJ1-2	ASSLDGTGGNYGYT
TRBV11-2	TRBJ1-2	ASSLGGGSEGYT
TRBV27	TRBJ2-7	ASSLWALDGTYEQY
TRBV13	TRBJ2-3	ASYWRGAGDTQY
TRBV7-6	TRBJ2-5	ASSLGQEIFQETQY
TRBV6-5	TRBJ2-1	ASREGYNEQF
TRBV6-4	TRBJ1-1	ASGATMNTEAF
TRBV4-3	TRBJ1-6	ASSQQGGINSPLH
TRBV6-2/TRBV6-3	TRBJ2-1	ASSITGTSGLRDEQF
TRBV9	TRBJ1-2	ASSASGTGRYGYT
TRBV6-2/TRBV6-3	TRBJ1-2	ASSHGEQGRYT
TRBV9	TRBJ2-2	ASSVDSGGTGGELF
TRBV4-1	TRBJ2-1	ASRQPRAGGNNEQF
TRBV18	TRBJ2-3	ASSPKVAGVNTDTQY
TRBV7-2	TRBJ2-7	ASSLNFWYEQY
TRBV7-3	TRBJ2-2	ASSLGGSNTGELF
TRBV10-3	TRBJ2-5	AISEEGGETQY
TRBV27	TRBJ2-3	ASSLAEGTDTQY
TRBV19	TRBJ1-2	ASSRSNYGYT
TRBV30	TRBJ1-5	AWSPGRSNQPQH
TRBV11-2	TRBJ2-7	ASSLDQPARGFYEQY
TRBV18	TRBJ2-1	ASSPQQSSYNEQF
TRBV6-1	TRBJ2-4	ASSVGTGGASAKNIQY
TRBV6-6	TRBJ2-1	ASSYSVRASYNEQF
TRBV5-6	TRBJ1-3	ASSLWTGLVGNTIY
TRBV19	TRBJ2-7	ASSIGSGLAAYEQY
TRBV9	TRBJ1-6	ASSVGVSPLH
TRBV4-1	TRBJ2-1	ASSPGLAGGPNEQF
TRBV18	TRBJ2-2	ASTGARTGELF
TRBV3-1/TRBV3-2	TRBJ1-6	ASSQGGHRYNSPLH
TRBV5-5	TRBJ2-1	ASQIWPGDNEQF
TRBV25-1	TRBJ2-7	ASSATGTYEQY
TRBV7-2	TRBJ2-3	ASSTQPSTDTQY
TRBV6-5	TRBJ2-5	ASSRDTSIKTQY
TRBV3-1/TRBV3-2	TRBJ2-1	ASSQDPLAVNEQF
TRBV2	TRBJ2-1	ASNGGALNEQF
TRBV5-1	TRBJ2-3	ASSFRTGADTQY